Listed below are T cell receptor beta chains from one sample, sequenced in a study of blood T cell repertoires in COVID-19. The table came from immunoSEQ multiplex PCR; TCRdb's copy has only in-frame clones and leaves some out. The data show 110,000 to 150,000 clones, with approximately 92% seen just once and roughly 3.2% held by the top ten. The specimen sequenced was peripheral blood. These receptors came from a woman aged 60-75 years with active COVID-19. CDR3s include the opening cysteine and the closing phenylalanine or tryptophan. The D gene is left open where the match is weak. The size of a clone is reported for some rows only, either as once, few or many, or as a class for expanded clones.

V	size	J	D	DNA	CDR3
TRBV28	-	TRBJ1-6	-	TGTGCCAGCAGTTTATCAGGGGTCCGTAATTCACCCCTCCACTTT	CASSLSGVRNSPLHF
TRBV7-6	once	TRBJ2-1	TRBD2	TGTGCCAGCAGTCAGACTAGCGGGACTTACAATGAGCAGTTCTTC	CASSQTSGTYNEQFF
TRBV6-2/TRBV6-3	-	TRBJ2-1	-	TGTGCCAGCAGTTACGCGGGACTCGGGGAGCAGTTCTTC	CASSYAGLGEQFF
TRBV11-2	-	TRBJ2-7	-	TGTGCCAGCAGCCGATGGGGGGTACAATCCTACGAGCAGTACTTC	CASSRWGVQSYEQYF
TRBV18	-	TRBJ2-5	TRBD1	TGTGCCAGCTCACCACCAAGGGACAGGCGACAAGAGACCCAGTACTTC	CASSPPRDRRQETQYF
TRBV5-4	-	TRBJ1-6	TRBD1	TGTGCCAGCAGCTTTGGGACAGGGCTATTCTCCTATAATTCACCCCTCCACTTT	CASSFGTGLFSYNSPLHF
TRBV4-2	-	TRBJ2-5	TRBD2	TGTGCCAGCAGCCAAGCGGGGGTAGCGGGAGAGGGAGAGACCCAGTACTTC	CASSQAGVAGEGETQYF
TRBV3-1/TRBV3-2	-	TRBJ1-6	-	TGTGCCAGCAGTCGTGGTCAGAATTCACCCCTCCACTTT	CASSRGQNSPLHF
TRBV6-2/TRBV6-3	-	TRBJ2-7	-	TGTGCCAGCAGTTACAAGGGGAACCCCTACGAGCAGTACTTC	CASSYKGNPYEQYF
TRBV12-3/TRBV12-4	-	TRBJ2-3	-	TGTGCCAGCAGTTTCGCGGAGAGCGATACGCAGTATTTT	CASSFAESDTQYF
TRBV5-1	-	TRBJ2-3	TRBD1	TGCGCCAGCAGCCCGGACAGGGTCGGCACAGATACGCAGTATTTT	CASSPDRVGTDTQYF
TRBV7-2	-	TRBJ2-2	TRBD1	TGTGCCAGCAGCTTAGGGGACAGGACGCTGTTTTTT	CASSLGDRTLFF
TRBV5-1	-	TRBJ2-5	-	TGCGCCAGCAGCACCCCCAGGGGAGAGACCCAGTACTTC	CASSTPRGETQYF
TRBV7-2	-	TRBJ2-2	TRBD1	TGTGCCAGCAGCTTCCCCGGGACAGGGCACACCGGGGAGCTGTTTTTT	CASSFPGTGHTGELFF
TRBV4-3	-	TRBJ1-1	-	TGCGCCAGCAGCCAAGACTGGAACACTGAAGCTTTCTTT	CASSQDWNTEAFF
TRBV5-5	-	TRBJ2-2	-	TGTGCCAGCAACCAAGTACAGGCCAACACCGGGGAGCTGTTTTTT	CASNQVQANTGELFF
TRBV5-4	-	TRBJ1-5	TRBD1	TGTGCCAGCAGCCCCGGACAGGGGATGGATCAGCCCCAGCATTTT	CASSPGQGMDQPQHF
TRBV2	-	TRBJ2-7	TRBD1	TGTGCCAGCAGTGAATGGACAGGCACCTCCTACGAGCAGTACTTC	CASSEWTGTSYEQYF
TRBV2	-	TRBJ2-2	TRBD2	TGTGCCAGCTCGGGGCGGGAGAAGTACACCGGGGAGCTGTTTTTT	CASSGREKYTGELFF
TRBV6-5	-	TRBJ1-4	TRBD1	TGTGCCAGCAGTCCAAGGACAGGGGCCCATGAAAAACTGTTTTTT	CASSPRTGAHEKLFF
TRBV20-1	-	TRBJ2-3	-	TGCAGCGGGGGTAAGGTAGATACGCAGTATTTT	CSGGKVDTQYF
TRBV6-6	-	TRBJ2-7	TRBD2	TGTGCCAGCAGTTACTCGTCTAGCGGGTACGAGCAGTACTTC	CASSYSSSGYEQYF
TRBV4-2	-	TRBJ2-2	TRBD2	TGTGCCAGCAGCCACGGGGGACTAGCGAACCCCACCGGGGAGCTGTTTTTT	CASSHGGLANPTGELFF
TRBV11-2	-	TRBJ2-7	TRBD2	TGTGCCAGCAGCTTATTAGGTAGCGGGGCCTACGAGCAGTACTTC	CASSLLGSGAYEQYF
TRBV4-3	-	TRBJ2-2	-	TGCGCCAGCAGCCAAGTCGGGCCGTGGACAAAATCTGCCGGGGAGCTGTTTTTT	CASSQVGPWTKSAGELFF
TRBV7-9	-	TRBJ2-2	TRBD1	TGTGCCAGCAGCTCTCCGACAGGGGGCTGGAACACCGGGGAGCTGTTTTTT	CASSSPTGGWNTGELFF
TRBV28	-	TRBJ1-2	TRBD1	TGTGCCAGCAGTTTCGCTGGGACAGGGGCGGGGGGCTACACCTTC	CASSFAGTGAGGYTF
TRBV5-1	-	TRBJ1-1	-	TGCGCCAGCAGCTGGAGGCAGGCGGGGACTGAAGCTTTCTTT	CASSWRQAGTEAFF
TRBV5-6	-	TRBJ2-5	TRBD1	TGTGCCAGCAGCTTCGGGACAGGGGTCCAAGAGACCCAGTACTTC	CASSFGTGVQETQYF
TRBV2	-	TRBJ2-1	-	TGTGCCAGCCGGCAGGGACAATACAATGAGCAGTTCTTC	CASRQGQYNEQFF
TRBV28	-	TRBJ2-3	TRBD1	TGTGCCAGCTTCCGGGACAGGGGGATTAGTTTT	CASFRDRGISF
TRBV7-8	-	TRBJ2-3	TRBD1	TGTGCCAGCAGCCCTCGGGACAGAACTAGCACAGATACGCAGTATTTT	CASSPRDRTSTDTQYF
TRBV28	-	TRBJ1-3	-	TGTGCCAGCAGACAGATCTCTGGAAACACCATATATTTT	CASRQISGNTIYF
TRBV21-1	-	TRBJ1-2	-	TGTGCCCGAAACAGGGTTTACTATGGCTACACCTTC	CARNRVYYGYTF
TRBV4-3	-	TRBJ2-1	-	TGCGCCAGCAGCCAAGAAGGGGGAAGGAGCTCCTACAATGAGCAGTTCTTC	CASSQEGGRSSYNEQFF
TRBV3-1/TRBV3-2	-	TRBJ1-2	TRBD1	TGTGCCAGCAGCCAAGGGACAGGGACCGGCTATGGCTACACCTTC	CASSQGTGTGYGYTF
TRBV5-6	-	TRBJ1-2	TRBD1	TGTGCCAGCAGCGGTCAAGGACAGGGTCGGGGCTATGGCTACACCTTC	CASSGQGQGRGYGYTF
TRBV5-3	-	TRBJ2-7	-	TGTGCCAGAAGCTTGAAACGGGACATCGCCTACGAGCAGTACTTC	CARSLKRDIAYEQYF
TRBV27	-	TRBJ2-7	-	TGTGCCAGCAGTCCCCGGACAGACTCCTACGAGCAGTACTTC	CASSPRTDSYEQYF
TRBV6-2/TRBV6-3	-	TRBJ2-1	TRBD2	TGTGCCAGCAGTCGGAGCGGGGGCTACAATGAGCAGTTCTTC	CASSRSGGYNEQFF
TRBV1	-	TRBJ2-7	-	TGCACCAGCAGCCAAGGGGGAACGCCGGCGGCTAGCGGGAGGAAGAACGAGCAGTACTTC	CTSSQGGTPAASGRKNEQYF
TRBV5-6	-	TRBJ2-1	-	TGTGCCAGCAGCTTGGACTGGGGGGCCTACAATGAGCAGTTCTTC	CASSLDWGAYNEQFF
TRBV7-8	-	TRBJ1-3	-	TGTGCCAGCAGCTTCTATGGTACCTCTGGAAACACCATATATTTT	CASSFYGTSGNTIYF
TRBV3-1/TRBV3-2	-	TRBJ1-1	-	TGTGCCAGCAGGGGGGGGGCGGAAGCTTTCTTT	CASRGGAEAFF